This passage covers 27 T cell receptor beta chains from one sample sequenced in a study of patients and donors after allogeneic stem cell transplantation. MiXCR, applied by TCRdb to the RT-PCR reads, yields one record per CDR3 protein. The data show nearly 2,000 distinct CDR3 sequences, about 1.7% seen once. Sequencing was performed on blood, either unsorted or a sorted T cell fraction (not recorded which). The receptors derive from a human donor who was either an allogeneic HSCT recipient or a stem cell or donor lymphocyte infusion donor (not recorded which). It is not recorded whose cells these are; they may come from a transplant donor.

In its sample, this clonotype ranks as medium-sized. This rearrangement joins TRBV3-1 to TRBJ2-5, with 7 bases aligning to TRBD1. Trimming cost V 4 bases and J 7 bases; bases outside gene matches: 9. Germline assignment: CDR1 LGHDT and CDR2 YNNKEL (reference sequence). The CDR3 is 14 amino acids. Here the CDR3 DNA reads TGTGCCAGCAGCCCTGGACAGGTGCTGGGGACCCAGTACTTC. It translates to CASSPGQVLGTQYF.

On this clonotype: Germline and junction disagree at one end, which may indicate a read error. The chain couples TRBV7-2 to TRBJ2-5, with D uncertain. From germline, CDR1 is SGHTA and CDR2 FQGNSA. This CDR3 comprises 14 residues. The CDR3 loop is CASSSLVATETQYF. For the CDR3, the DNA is TGCGCCAGCAGCTCACTCGTGGCTACGGAGACCCAGTACTTC. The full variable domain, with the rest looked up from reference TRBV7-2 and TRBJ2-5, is GAGVSQSPSNKVTEKGKDVELRCDPISGHTALYWYRQSLGQGLEFLIYFQGNSAPDKSGLPSDRFSAERTGGSVSTLTIQRTQQEDSAVYLCASSSLVATETQYFGPGTRLLVL.

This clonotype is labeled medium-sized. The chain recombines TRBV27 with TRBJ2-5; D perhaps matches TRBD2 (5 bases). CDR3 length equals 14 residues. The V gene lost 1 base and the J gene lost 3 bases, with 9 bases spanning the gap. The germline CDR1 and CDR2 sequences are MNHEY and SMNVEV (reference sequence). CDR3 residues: CASSLYGLKETQYF. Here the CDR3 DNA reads TGTGCCAGCAGTTTATACGGACTCAAAGAGACCCAGTACTTC.

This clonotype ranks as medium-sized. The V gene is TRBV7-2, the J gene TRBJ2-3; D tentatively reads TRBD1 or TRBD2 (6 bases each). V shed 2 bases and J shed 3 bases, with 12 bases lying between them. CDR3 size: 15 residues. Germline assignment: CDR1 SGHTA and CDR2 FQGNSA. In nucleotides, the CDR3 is TGTGCCAGCAGCTTAATGGGGGGCCCGACAGATACGCAGTATTTT. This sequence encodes CASSLMGGPTDTQYF. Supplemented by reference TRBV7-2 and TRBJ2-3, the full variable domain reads GAGVSQSPSNKVTEKGKDVELRCDPISGHTALYWYRQSLGQGLEFLIYFQGNSAPDKSGLPSDRFSAERTGGSVSTLTIQRTQQEDSAVYLCASSLMGGPTDTQYFGPGTRLTVL.

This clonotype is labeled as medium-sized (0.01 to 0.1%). CDR3 loop: CASSYGTSGGQDTQYF. CDR3 bases: TGTGCCAGCAGTTACGGGACTAGCGGGGGCCAAGATACGCAGTATTTT. V and J are TRBV6-5 and TRBJ2-3; TRBD2 matches 14 bases. Germline values: CDR1 MNHEY, CDR2 SVGAGI. The CDR3 consists of 16 residues. The V segment lost 2 bases and the J segment 5 bases; nucleotides outside the gene matches: 3.

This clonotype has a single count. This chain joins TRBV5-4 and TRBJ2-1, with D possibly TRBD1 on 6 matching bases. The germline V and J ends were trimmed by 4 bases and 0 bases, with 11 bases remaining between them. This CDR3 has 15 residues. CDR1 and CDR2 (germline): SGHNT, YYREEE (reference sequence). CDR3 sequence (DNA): TGTGCCAGCAGCCCAGGGGCCAGCTCCTACAATGAGCAGTTCTTC. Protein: CASSPGASSYNEQFF. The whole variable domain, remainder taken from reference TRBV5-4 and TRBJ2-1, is ETGVTQSPTHLIKTRGQQVTLRCSSQSGHNTVSWYQQALGQGPQFIFQYYREEENGRGNFPPRFSGLQFPNYSSELNVNALELDDSALYLCASSPGASSYNEQFFGPGTRLTVL.

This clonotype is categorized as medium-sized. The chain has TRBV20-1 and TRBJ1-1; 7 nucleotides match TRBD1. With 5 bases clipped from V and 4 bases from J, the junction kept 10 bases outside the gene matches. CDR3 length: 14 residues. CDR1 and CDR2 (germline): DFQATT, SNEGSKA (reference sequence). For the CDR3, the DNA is TGCAGTGCTTTTAGACAGGGCAGGGGCACTGAAGCTTTCTTT. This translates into CSAFRQGRGTEAFF.

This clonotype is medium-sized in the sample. CDR3 DNA sequence: TGTGCCAGCAGCTCAGCTGGAGATACGCAGTATTTT. This encodes CASSSAGDTQYF. The V call is TRBV7-9, the J call TRBJ2-3; no definite D call. Trimming pared 4 bases from V and 5 bases from J, leaving 7 bases between. CDR3 length: 12 amino acids. Germline V gene lookup returns CDR1 SEHNR and CDR2 FQNEAQ (reference sequence).

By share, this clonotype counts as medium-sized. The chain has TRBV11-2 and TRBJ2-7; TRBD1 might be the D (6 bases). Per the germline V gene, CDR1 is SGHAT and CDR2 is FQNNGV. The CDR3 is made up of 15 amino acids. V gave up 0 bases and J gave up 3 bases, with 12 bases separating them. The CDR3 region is CASSLDPGQIYEQYV. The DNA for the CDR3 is TGTGCCAGCAGCTTAGATCCGGGACAAATCTACGAGCAGTACGTC.

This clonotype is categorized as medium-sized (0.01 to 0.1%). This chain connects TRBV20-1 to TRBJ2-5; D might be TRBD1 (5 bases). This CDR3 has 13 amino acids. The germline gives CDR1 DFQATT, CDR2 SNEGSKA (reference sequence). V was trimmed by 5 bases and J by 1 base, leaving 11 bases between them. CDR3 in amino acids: CSAGKGVQETQYF. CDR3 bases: TGCAGTGCTGGGAAAGGGGTCCAAGAGACCCAGTACTTC.

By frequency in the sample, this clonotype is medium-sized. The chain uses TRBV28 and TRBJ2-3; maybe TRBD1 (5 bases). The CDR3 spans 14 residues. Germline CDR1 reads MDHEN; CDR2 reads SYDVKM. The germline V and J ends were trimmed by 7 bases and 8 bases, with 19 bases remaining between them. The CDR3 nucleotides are TGTGCCAGCACCCAACAGGCCCGCACGGGTACGCAGTATTTT. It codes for CASTQQARTGTQYF.

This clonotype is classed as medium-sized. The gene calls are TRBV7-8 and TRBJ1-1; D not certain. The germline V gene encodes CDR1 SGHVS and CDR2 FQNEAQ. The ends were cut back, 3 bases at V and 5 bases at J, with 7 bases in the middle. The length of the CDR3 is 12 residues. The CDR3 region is CASSFAETEAFF. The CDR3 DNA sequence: TGTGCCAGCAGCTTTGCAGAAACTGAAGCTTTCTTT.

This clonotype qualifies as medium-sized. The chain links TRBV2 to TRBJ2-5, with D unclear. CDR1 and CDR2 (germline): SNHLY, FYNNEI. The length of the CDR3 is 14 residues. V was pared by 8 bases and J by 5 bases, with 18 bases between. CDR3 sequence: CASGPLESEETQYF. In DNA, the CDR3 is TGTGCCAGCGGACCCCTAGAGAGTGAGGAGACCCAGTACTTC.

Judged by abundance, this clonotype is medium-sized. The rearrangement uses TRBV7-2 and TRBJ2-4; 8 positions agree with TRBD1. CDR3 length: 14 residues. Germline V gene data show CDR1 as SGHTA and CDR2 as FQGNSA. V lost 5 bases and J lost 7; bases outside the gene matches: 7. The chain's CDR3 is CASSARQGRNIQYF. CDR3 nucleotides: TGTGCCAGCAGCGCTAGACAGGGGAGGAACATTCAGTACTTC.

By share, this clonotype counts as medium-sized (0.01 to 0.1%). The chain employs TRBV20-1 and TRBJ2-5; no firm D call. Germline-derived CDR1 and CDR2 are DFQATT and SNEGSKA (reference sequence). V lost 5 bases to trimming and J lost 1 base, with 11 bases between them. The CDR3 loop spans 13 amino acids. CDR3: CSAPRALQETQYF. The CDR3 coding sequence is TGCAGTGCTCCCCGGGCCCTCCAAGAGACCCAGTACTTC.

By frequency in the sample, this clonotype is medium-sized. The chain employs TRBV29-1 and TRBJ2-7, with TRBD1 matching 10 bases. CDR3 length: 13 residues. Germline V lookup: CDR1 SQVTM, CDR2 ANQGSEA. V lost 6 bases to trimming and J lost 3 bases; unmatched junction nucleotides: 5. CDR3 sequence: CSVGTGEFYEQYF. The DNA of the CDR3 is TGCAGCGTCGGGACAGGGGAGTTCTACGAGCAGTACTTC.

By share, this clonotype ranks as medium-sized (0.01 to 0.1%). CDR3 coding DNA: TGTGCCAGCAGCTCACGGGGGGGCGGGTACGAGCAGTACTTC. This translates into CASSSRGGGYEQYF. The rearrangement links TRBV7-2 to TRBJ2-7; 8 bases are a match to TRBD2. J was trimmed by 4 bases and V by 4 bases; bases with no gene match: 6. The length of the CDR3 is 14 residues. Germline CDR1 reads SGHTA; CDR2 reads FQGNSA. The full variable domain, with the rest looked up from reference TRBV7-2 and TRBJ2-7, is GAGVSQSPSNKVTEKGKDVELRCDPISGHTALYWYRQSLGQGLEFLIYFQGNSAPDKSGLPSDRFSAERTGGSVSTLTIQRTQQEDSAVYLCASSSRGGGYEQYFGPGTRLTVT.

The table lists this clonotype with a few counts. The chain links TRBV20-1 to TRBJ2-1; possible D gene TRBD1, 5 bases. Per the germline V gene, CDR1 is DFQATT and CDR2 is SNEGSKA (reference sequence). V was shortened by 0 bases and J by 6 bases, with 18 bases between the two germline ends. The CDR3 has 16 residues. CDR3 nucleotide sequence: TGCAGTGCTAGAGAATTGTCGTGGGGCGTTAGCAATGAGCAGTTCTTC. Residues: CSARELSWGVSNEQFF.

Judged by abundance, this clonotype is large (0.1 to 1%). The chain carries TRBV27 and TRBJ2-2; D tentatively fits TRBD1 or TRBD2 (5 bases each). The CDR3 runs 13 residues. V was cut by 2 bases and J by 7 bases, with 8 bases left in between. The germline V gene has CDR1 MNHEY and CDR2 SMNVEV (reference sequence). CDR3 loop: CASSLEGRGELFF. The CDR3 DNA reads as TGTGCCAGCAGTTTAGAGGGACGCGGGGAGCTGTTTTTT.

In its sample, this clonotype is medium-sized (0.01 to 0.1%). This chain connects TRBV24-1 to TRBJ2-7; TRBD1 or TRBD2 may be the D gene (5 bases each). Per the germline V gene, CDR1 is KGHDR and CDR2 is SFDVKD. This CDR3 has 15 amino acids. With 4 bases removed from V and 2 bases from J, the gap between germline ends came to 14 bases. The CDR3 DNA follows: TGTGCCACCAGTGACGCAAGGGACGCCACCTACGAGCAGTACTTC. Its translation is CATSDARDATYEQYF.

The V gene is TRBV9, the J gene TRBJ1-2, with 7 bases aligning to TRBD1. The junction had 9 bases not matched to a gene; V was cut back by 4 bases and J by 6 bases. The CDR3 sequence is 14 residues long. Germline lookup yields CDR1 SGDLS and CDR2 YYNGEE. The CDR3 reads CASSLTGEGHGYTF. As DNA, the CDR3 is TGTGCCAGCAGCCTCACAGGGGAAGGGCATGGCTACACCTTC.

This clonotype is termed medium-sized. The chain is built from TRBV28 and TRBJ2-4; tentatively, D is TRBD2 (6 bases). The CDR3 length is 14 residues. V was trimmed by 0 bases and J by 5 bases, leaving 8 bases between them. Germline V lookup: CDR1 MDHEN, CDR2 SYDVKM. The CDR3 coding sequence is TGTGCCAGCAGTTTATGGACTAGACAAAACATTCAGTACTTC. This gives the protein CASSLWTRQNIQYF.

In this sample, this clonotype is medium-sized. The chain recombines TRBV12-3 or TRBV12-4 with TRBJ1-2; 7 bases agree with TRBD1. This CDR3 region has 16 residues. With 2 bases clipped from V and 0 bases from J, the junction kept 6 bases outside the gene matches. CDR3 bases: TGTGCCAGCAGTTTATCCAGGGGGGGCCCTAACTATGGCTACACCTTC. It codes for CASSLSRGGPNYGYTF.

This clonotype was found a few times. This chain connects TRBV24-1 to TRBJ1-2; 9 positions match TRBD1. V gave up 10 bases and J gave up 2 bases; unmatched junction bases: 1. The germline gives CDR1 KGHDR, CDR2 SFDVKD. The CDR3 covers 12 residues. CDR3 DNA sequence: TGTGCCACGGGGACAGGGAACTATGGCTACACCTTC. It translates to CATGTGNYGYTF.

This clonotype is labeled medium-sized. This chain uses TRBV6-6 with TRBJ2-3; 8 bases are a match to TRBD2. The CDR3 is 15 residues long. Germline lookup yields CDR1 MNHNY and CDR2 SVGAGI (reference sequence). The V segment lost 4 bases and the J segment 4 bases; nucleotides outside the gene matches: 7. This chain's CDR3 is CASSSPGLGSDTQYF. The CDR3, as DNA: TGTGCCAGCAGTTCCCCGGGACTAGGATCAGATACGCAGTATTTT.

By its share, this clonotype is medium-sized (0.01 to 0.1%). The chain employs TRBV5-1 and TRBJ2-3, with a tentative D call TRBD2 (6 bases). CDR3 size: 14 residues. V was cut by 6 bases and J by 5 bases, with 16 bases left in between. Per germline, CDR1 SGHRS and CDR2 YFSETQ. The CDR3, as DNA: TGCGCCAGCACCCCCGGGGGATTCAGAGATACGCAGTATTTT. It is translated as CASTPGGFRDTQYF.

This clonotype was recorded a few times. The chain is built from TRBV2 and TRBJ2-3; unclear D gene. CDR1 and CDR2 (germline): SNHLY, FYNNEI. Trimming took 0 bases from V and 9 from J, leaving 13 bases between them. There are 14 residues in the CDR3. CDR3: CASSEAPPPGTQYF. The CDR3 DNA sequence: TGTGCCAGCAGTGAAGCTCCTCCCCCGGGCACGCAGTATTTT.